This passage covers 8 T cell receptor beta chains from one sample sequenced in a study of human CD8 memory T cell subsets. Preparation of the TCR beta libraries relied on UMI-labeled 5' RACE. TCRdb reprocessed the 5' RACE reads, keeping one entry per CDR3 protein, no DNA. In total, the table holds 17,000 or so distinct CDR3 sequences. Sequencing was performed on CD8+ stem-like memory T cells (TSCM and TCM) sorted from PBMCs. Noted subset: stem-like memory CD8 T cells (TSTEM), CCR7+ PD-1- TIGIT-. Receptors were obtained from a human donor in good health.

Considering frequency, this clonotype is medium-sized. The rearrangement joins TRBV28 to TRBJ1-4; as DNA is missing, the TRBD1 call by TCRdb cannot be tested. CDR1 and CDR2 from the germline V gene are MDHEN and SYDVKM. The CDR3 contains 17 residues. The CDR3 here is CASSSGFRQGTNEKLFF.

CDR3 region: CASSSGQGLFEQYF. V is TRBV6-2 or TRBV6-3 and J is TRBJ2-7; TCRdb's assignment of TRBD1 cannot be checked, as there is no DNA. The CDR3 is 14 residues long. Germline V gives CDR1 MNHEY, CDR2 SVGEGT.

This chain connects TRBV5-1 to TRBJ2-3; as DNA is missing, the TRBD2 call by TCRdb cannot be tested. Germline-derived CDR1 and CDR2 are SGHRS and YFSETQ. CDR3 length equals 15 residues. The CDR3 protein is CASSPEAPFTDTQYF.

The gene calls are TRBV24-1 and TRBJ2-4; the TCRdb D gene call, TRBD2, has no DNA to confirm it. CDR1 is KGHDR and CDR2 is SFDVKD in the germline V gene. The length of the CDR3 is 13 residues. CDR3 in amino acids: CATRGRTENIQYF.

This chain's CDR3 is CASSLGRGLGTEAFF. V is TRBV5-1 and J is TRBJ1-1; lacking DNA, the TRBD1 call made by TCRdb goes unchecked. Germline V gene lookup returns CDR1 SGHRS and CDR2 YFSETQ. This CDR3 has 15 residues.

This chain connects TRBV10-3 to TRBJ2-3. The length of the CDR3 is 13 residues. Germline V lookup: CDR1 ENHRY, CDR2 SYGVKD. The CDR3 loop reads CAIRATDTDTQYF.

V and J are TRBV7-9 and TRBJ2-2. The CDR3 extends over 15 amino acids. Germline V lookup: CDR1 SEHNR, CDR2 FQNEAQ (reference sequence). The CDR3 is CASSFGQVNTGELFF.

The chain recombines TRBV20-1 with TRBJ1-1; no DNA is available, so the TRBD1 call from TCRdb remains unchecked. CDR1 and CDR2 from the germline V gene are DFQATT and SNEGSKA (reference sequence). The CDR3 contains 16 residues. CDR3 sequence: CSARDLLGVGGTEAFF.